This T cell receptor (beta chain) was observed in a study of blood T cell repertoires in COVID-19. Looking at the study overall: From the United States, Italy and Spain came samples of acute and convalescent COVID-19. Nucleic acid was either cDNA or gDNA, and it came from T cells, B-cell-depleted T cells, or PBMCs.

As originally analysed: Amplification with reference gene primers provided the estimates of nucleated cell counts. This table comes from immunoSEQ multiplex PCR, and its TCRdb copy is limited to in-frame clones, with some not included. For V, J and clone size, that table is used; D and trimming come from the DNA. Among over 100,000 clones listed, roughly 86% were seen once. CDR1 is LGHDT, CDR2 YNNKEL, per germline (reference sequence). This CDR3 has 16 residues. The V end lost 4 bases, the J end lost 1 base, and 15 bases lay between the germline ends. The source material was peripheral blood. The TCR comes from a man over 45 with active or convalescent COVID-19. V is TRBV3-1 (or the pseudogene TRBV3-2) and J is TRBJ2-3; tentatively, D is TRBD2 (6 bases). This chain's CDR3 is CASSRALGGGTDTQYF. CDR3 sequence (DNA): TGTGCCAGCAGCCGAGCCCTGGGGGGAGGCACAGATACGCAGTATTTT.